The present entry profiles one T cell receptor (beta chain) with its context. Treatment indicated: preoperative locoregional IRX-2 cytokine immunotherapy. This phase Ib study tested locoregional IRX-2 cytokine immunotherapy given before surgery. Losses at the gene ends were 2 bases for V and 8 bases for J; bases not matched to a gene: 10. Germline V CDR1 and CDR2: ENHRY, SYGVKD. The CDR3 is 16 amino acids. The data are from a study of preoperative IRX-2 immunotherapy in early breast cancer. Here immunoSEQ multiplex PCR was the method, and the copy in TCRdb shows in-frame clones only, minus some. Here the sample spans about 24,000 clones, 80% to 90% being singletons.

V is TRBV10-3 and J is TRBJ2-2; 8 nucleotides match TRBD1. The sequencing used tumor tissue, collected after IRX-2 immunotherapy. This TCR came from a human donor with breast cancer. The CDR3 reads CAISEGQGGDGGELFF. The CDR3, as DNA: TGTGCCATCAGTGAGGGACAGGGTGGAGATGGAGGGGAGCTGTTTTTT.